The rows below give T cell receptor beta chains drawn from one sample of a study of blood T cell repertoires in COVID-19. TCRdb's table, derived via immunoSEQ multiplex PCR, lists solely in-frame clones and lacks some. The sample holds around 76,000 clones, approximately 80% seen once. The sample taken for sequencing was peripheral blood. These receptors were collected from an older woman with acute or convalescent COVID-19. Each CDR3 is given with its conserved first and last residue. A D gene is named only where the DNA matches it firmly. Some rows mark clone size as missing; the rest say once, few, many or name a class of expanded clone.

>TRBV4-1|TRBJ1-6|-|many
TGCGCCAGCAGCCAAGTGGGACACGTAAATAATTCACCCCTCCACTTT
CASSQVGHVNNSPLHF
>TRBV6-2/TRBV6-3|TRBJ2-7|TRBD1|-
TGTGCCAGCAGTTACACCCTACAGGGGTGGCACTTC
CASSYTLQGWHF
>TRBV19|TRBJ2-3|-|-
TGTGCCAGTAGCCCAATTCCGGGAGGCACAGATACGCAGTATTTT
CASSPIPGGTDTQYF
>TRBV18|TRBJ2-2|-|-
TGTGCCAGCTCACCGGTCTACCCCTCCGGGGAGCTGTTTTTT
CASSPVYPSGELFF
>TRBV18|TRBJ2-7|TRBD2|-
TGTGCCAGCTCACCTGGCGGACTAGCGGGAGGCTCCTACGAGCAGTACTTC
CASSPGGLAGGSYEQYF
>TRBV7-9|TRBJ1-1|-|few
TGTGCCAGCAGCCCCTTAGTTACCACGGGGTACGCCAACGCTGAAGCTTTCTTT
CASSPLVTTGYANAEAFF
>TRBV7-9|TRBJ2-1|TRBD1|-
TGTGCCAGCAGCATGACGACAGGGGTTCGGCAGTTCTTC
CASSMTTGVRQFF
>TRBV11-3|TRBJ2-3|-|-
TGTGCCAGCAGCCCGACTACAGATACGCAGTATTTT
CASSPTTDTQYF
>TRBV28|TRBJ1-5|TRBD1|-
TGTGCCAGCACCGGAAGACAGGGGAGCAATCAGCCCCAGCATTTT
CASTGRQGSNQPQHF
>TRBV2|TRBJ1-4|TRBD1|few
TGTGCCAGCAGTCTTGACAGGGAAGGTGAAAAACTGTTTTTT
CASSLDREGEKLFF
>TRBV4-2|TRBJ2-5|TRBD1|-
TGTGCCAGCAGCCAAGCGACGCGGGACAGGAGCCGAGAGACCCAGTACTTC
CASSQATRDRSRETQYF
>TRBV25-1|TRBJ2-2|-|-
TGTGCCAGCAGTGAATTCCCATCCAGGAACACCGGGGAGCTGTTTTTT
CASSEFPSRNTGELFF
>TRBV4-3|TRBJ2-5|TRBD2|-
TGCGCCAGCAGCCAAATAGCGGGGGGCCCTCAAGAGACCCAGTACTTC
CASSQIAGGPQETQYF
>TRBV3-1/TRBV3-2|TRBJ2-3|-|once
TGTGCCAGCAGCTATAGCACAGATACGCAGTATTTT
CASSYSTDTQYF
>TRBV3-1/TRBV3-2|TRBJ1-1|-|-
TGTGCCAGCAGCCAAGGTGTACAGCGGTGGACTGAAGCTTTCTTT
CASSQGVQRWTEAFF
>TRBV10-1|TRBJ1-3|-|-
TGCGCCAGCAGCCCAGGGTTCTCTGGAAACACCATATATTTT
CASSPGFSGNTIYF
>TRBV28|TRBJ1-1|-|few
TGTGCCAGCAGCGTAGGACAGAAAATCACTGAAGCTTTCTTT
CASSVGQKITEAFF
>TRBV10-3|TRBJ2-2|-|-
TGTGCCATCAGTGAGGCGTCCGTCACCGGGGAGCTGTTTTTT
CAISEASVTGELFF
>TRBV5-4|TRBJ2-2|TRBD2|-
TGTGCCAGCGGGAGGGTTCAGGGCACCGGGGAGCTGTTTTTT
CASGRVQGTGELFF
>TRBV3-1/TRBV3-2|TRBJ1-4|-|-
TGTGCCAGCAGCCAAATTGTCGGGGTGACTAATGAAAAACTGTTTTTT
CASSQIVGVTNEKLFF
>TRBV5-4|TRBJ2-5|TRBD2|-
TGTGCCAGCAGCTTGTACGGGGGAGGGTCCCAAGAGACCCAGTACTTC
CASSLYGGGSQETQYF
>TRBV5-6|TRBJ1-1|-|-
TGTGCCAGCAGCACCGTGGGGCAGCAAGCTTTCTTT
CASSTVGQQAFF
>TRBV6-5|TRBJ2-7|TRBD1|-
TGTGCCAGCAGGACACCGGGACAGGGTTACGAGCAGTACTTC
CASRTPGQGYEQYF
>TRBV29-1|TRBJ2-5|-|-
TGCAGCGTTGTATCTGCGCAAGAGACCCAGTACTTC
CSVVSAQETQYF
>TRBV28|TRBJ2-2|-|-
TGTGCCGGCGGGACAGTAGACACCGGGGAGCTGTTTTTT
CAGGTVDTGELFF
>TRBV7-2|TRBJ2-1|-|-
TGTGCCAGCAGCTTAGTAAACTGGAATGAGCAGTTCTTC
CASSLVNWNEQFF
>TRBV6-5|TRBJ1-6|TRBD1|once
TGTGCCAGCAGTAGGACAGGGTTAGAGTCACCCCTCCACTTT
CASSRTGLESPLHF
>TRBV3-1/TRBV3-2|TRBJ2-3|TRBD2|once
TGTGCCAGCAGCCCTGGGAGGGCTAGAAAGTATTTT
CASSPGRARKYF
>TRBV5-6|TRBJ2-7|-|-
TGTGCCAGCAGCTCGGGAGGACAGAGCTCCTACGAGCAGTACTTC
CASSSGGQSSYEQYF